The 15 T cell receptor beta chains reported below all come from one sample, sequenced in a study of OX40 agonist ivuxolimab in advanced cancers. The repertoire was sequenced with immunoSEQ multiplex PCR; TCRdb's copy has only in-frame clones and lacks some. Of 15,000 or so clones listed, 76% were seen once; the top ten hold 16%. Material: CD4+ or CD8+ T cells sorted from blood, obtained in a trial of the OX40 agonist ivuxolimab. These receptors all stem from an adult with an advanced solid tumor such as melanoma, head and neck, liver or kidney cancer.

The chain combines TRBV10-2 with TRBJ1-4, with D hard to call. This CDR3 spans 11 amino acids. V was shortened by 7 bases and J by 11 bases, with 11 bases between the two germline ends. Germline V gene lookup returns CDR1 WSHSY and CDR2 SAAADI. The CDR3: CASKGAAKLFF. The CDR3 coding sequence is TGCGCCAGCAAAGGCGCGGCTAAACTGTTTTTT.

The V and J genes are TRBV5-1 and TRBJ1-5; D is possibly TRBD1 (5 bases). V was shortened by 0 bases and J by 0 bases, with 7 bases between the two germline ends. The CDR3 extends over 15 amino acids. CDR1 SGHRS and CDR2 YFSETQ come from the germline V gene. CDR3 bases: TGCGCCAGCAGCTTGGGGGGGACTAGCAATCAGCCCCAGCATTTT. It is translated as CASSLGGTSNQPQHF.

The chain has TRBV6-5 and TRBJ2-1; D remains unclear. The CDR3 totals 15 residues. Germline values: CDR1 MNHEY, CDR2 SVGAGI. Trimming removed 0 bases at V and 1 base at J, with 7 bases between. The DNA of the CDR3 is TGTGCCAGCAGTTACTCGACCCGGTCCTACAATGAGCAGTTCTTC. Residues: CASSYSTRSYNEQFF.

The chain employs TRBV4-3 and TRBJ2-7; 9 bases agree with TRBD1. V trimming: 4 bases; J trimming: 0 bases; junction bases outside the gene matches: 4. Per germline, CDR1 LGHNA and CDR2 YSLEER. The CDR3 spans 15 residues. Here the CDR3 DNA reads TGCGCCAGCAGCCTAGGGACAGGGAGCTCCTACGAGCAGTACTTC. Translated: CASSLGTGSSYEQYF.

V usage is TRBV9 and J usage is TRBJ2-5; 8 bases are shared with TRBD2. In germline, CDR1 is SGDLS, CDR2 YYNGEE. The V gene end was trimmed by 3 bases and the J gene end by 3 bases; junction bases not matched to a gene: 10. There are 16 residues in the CDR3. The CDR3 DNA is TGTGCCAGCAGCGCCCCTCTTCGGGGGGGAGAAGAGACCCAGTACTTC. Translating gives CASSAPLRGGEETQYF.

The chain recombines TRBV9 with TRBJ2-1; D perhaps matches TRBD2 (6 bases). The V and J ends lost 3 bases and 6 bases respectively, with 10 bases between them. Per germline, CDR1 SGDLS and CDR2 YYNGEE. The CDR3 covers 13 residues. CDR3 in amino acids: CASSATSFNEQFF. CDR3 in DNA: TGTGCCAGCAGCGCGACTAGTTTCAATGAGCAGTTCTTC.

The chain carries TRBV11-2 and TRBJ2-3, with D perhaps TRBD1 or TRBD2 (6 bases each). The V end lost 3 bases, the J end lost 3 bases, and 13 bases lay between the germline ends. CDR1 and CDR2 from the germline V gene are SGHAT and FQNNGV. The CDR3 length is 15 residues. The CDR3 DNA reads TGTGCCAGCAGCTTGGCTAGGGGGGTGACAGATACGCAGTATTTT. Residues: CASSLARGVTDTQYF. Full variable domain (remainder filled in from reference TRBV11-2 and TRBJ2-3): EAGVAQSPRYKIIEKRQSVAFWCNPISGHATLYWYQQILGQGPKLLIQFQNNGVVDDSQLPKDRFSAERLKGVDSTLKIQPAKLEDSAVYLCASSLARGVTDTQYFGPGTRLTVL.

This clone was detected only once. This chain connects TRBV27 to TRBJ1-5; D gene unclear. Germline-derived CDR1 and CDR2 are MNHEY and SMNVEV (reference sequence). This CDR3 is built from 12 residues. Trimming took 5 bases from V and 4 from J, leaving 6 bases between them. DNA for the CDR3: TGTGCCAGCAGTCAGGTGAATCAGCCCCAGCATTTT. Its protein product is CASSQVNQPQHF.

This clone was detected a few times. The chain combines TRBV5-4 with TRBJ1-2; D ambiguous. Germline CDR1 and CDR2: SGHNT and YYREEE (reference sequence). V was clipped by 2 bases and J by 2 bases, with 10 bases between them. The CDR3 is made up of 14 amino acids. The CDR3 DNA reads as TGTGCCAGCAGCTTCGATAGGTTGAACTATGGCTACACCTTC. As protein: CASSFDRLNYGYTF.

The J gene is TRBJ2-2, the V gene TRBV27; 7 bases are a match to TRBD1. The germline CDR1 and CDR2 sequences are MNHEY and SMNVEV (reference sequence). The CDR3 consists of 14 residues. Trimming removed 7 bases from V and 5 bases from J; junction bases left unmatched: 7. CDR3: CASIKDRSTGELFF. In DNA, the CDR3 is TGTGCCAGCATTAAGGACAGGTCGACCGGGGAGCTGTTTTTT.

By share of the sample, this clone is medium-sized. The V call is TRBV9, the J call TRBJ2-3; 11 nucleotides agree with TRBD2. From germline, CDR1 is SGDLS and CDR2 YYNGEE. V gave up 4 bases and J gave up 0 bases; unmatched junction bases: 4. This CDR3 contains 16 residues. As DNA, the CDR3 is TGTGCCAGCAGCACCCTAGCGGGGGGTAGCACAGATACGCAGTATTTT. Protein product: CASSTLAGGSTDTQYF.

The J gene is TRBJ2-7, the V gene TRBV5-6, with 7 bases lining up with TRBD2. Unmatched junction bases numbered 8, after V lost 2 bases and J lost 6 bases. The CDR3 totals 14 residues. Germline lookup yields CDR1 SGHDT and CDR2 YYEEEE. For the CDR3, the DNA is TGTGCCAGCAGCTTAGGTAGCGGGTATTTCGAGCAGTACTTC. This sequence encodes CASSLGSGYFEQYF.

The CDR3 DNA follows: TGTGCCAGCAGCGCGGGGGAATCCCACGAGCAGTACTTC. Protein: CASSAGESHEQYF. The rearrangement links TRBV9 to TRBJ2-7; TRBD2 is a possible D gene (6 bases). V dropped 3 bases and J dropped 5 bases, with 12 bases sitting between them. CDR1 is SGDLS and CDR2 is YYNGEE in the germline V gene. The length of the CDR3 is 13 residues.

A single count supports this clone. The V gene is TRBV7-9, the J gene TRBJ2-6; D is ambiguous. Deletions cut 3 bases from V and 2 bases from J, with 14 bases between. Germline V gives CDR1 SEHNR, CDR2 FQNEAQ (reference sequence). The CDR3 spans 17 residues. The CDR3, as DNA: TGTGCCAGCAGCTTTCACGTGGGAAGGACTGGGGCCAACGTCCTGACTTTC. This codes for CASSFHVGRTGANVLTF.

This chain connects TRBV27 to TRBJ2-7, with 9 nucleotides matching TRBD1. V was clipped by 3 bases and J by 7 bases; unmatched bases: 4. Germline CDR1 reads MNHEY; CDR2 reads SMNVEV (reference sequence). The CDR3 is made up of 13 amino acids. This CDR3 is CASSLDRGWEQYF. The CDR3 coding sequence is TGTGCCAGCAGTTTGGACAGGGGCTGGGAGCAGTACTTC.